Shown below are 2 T cell receptor beta chains from a single sample sequenced in a study of response to subunit inactivated influenza vaccine. TCRdb re-analysed the RT-PCR reads in MiXCR, keeping a single row per CDR3 protein. The table shows hundreds of thousands of distinct CDR3 sequences, with about 15% occurring only once. Specimen: PBMCs from blood, collected 11 to 12 days after vaccination. The source of these receptors is a man between 45 and 60 years old who received an inactivated influenza vaccine.

The chain has TRBV7-8 and TRBJ1-1, with D uncertain. The CDR3 length is 14 residues. Per the germline V gene, CDR1 is SGHVS and CDR2 is FQNEAQ. The V end lost 3 bases, the J end lost 0 bases, and 8 bases lay between the germline ends. CDR3 region: CASSFNSLNTEAFF. Written as DNA, the CDR3 is TGTGCCAGCAGCTTCAACAGTCTGAACACTGAAGCTTTCTTT.

The chain is built from TRBV7-9 and TRBJ2-5; 7 positions match TRBD2. Unmatched junction bases numbered 8, after V lost 5 bases and J lost 2 bases. This CDR3 has 15 amino acids. Per the germline V gene, CDR1 is SEHNR and CDR2 is FQNEAQ (reference sequence). The CDR3 nucleotides read TGTGCCAGCAGCCGGGCTCTAGCGGAACAAGAGACCCAGTACTTC. Its protein is CASSRALAEQETQYF.